In its sample, the clone carrying this TCR beta chain was seen once. Its target is unknown. The record originates from a study of neoadjuvant nivolumab and ipilimumab in lung cancer. Clones were sequenced by immunoSEQ multiplex PCR, and TCRdb holds only the in-frame ones, with some missing. This table has 25,000 to 30,000 clones, roughly 76% appearing once. Study-level findings and limits: Only two of four nivolumab-treated tumors gained richness and clonality by surgery.

V was shortened by 0 bases and J by 0 bases, with 6 bases between the two germline ends. The CDR3 is 14 residues long. Germline V gene sequence: CDR1 SGHKS, CDR2 YYEKEE (reference sequence). The rearrangement joins TRBV5-5 to TRBJ1-1; no firm D call. The sequence was obtained from an adult with non-small cell lung cancer. The source material was tumor tissue, sampled after neoadjuvant nivolumab, alone or with ipilimumab, at or shortly before surgery. CDR3 loop: CASSLGRVNTEAFF. The CDR3 DNA follows: TGTGCCAGCAGCTTGGGTAGGGTGAACACTGAAGCTTTCTTT.